This passage covers 25 T cell receptor beta chains from one sample sequenced in a study of blood T cells in healthy people across ages. Alongside a J-beta primer mix, a sample-barcoded 5' primer served in a second PCR lasting roughly 6 to 11 cycles. In TCRdb, the 5' RACE reads were re-called with MiXCR into one record per CDR3 protein. The sample lists some 800,000 distinct CDR3 sequences; around 42% were seen once. Sequencing was performed on blood. The receptors shown here come from a man in his sixties in good health.

The table lists this clonotype with a few counts. This CDR3 is CASSARQNYEQYF. The CDR3 DNA follows: TGTGCCAGCAGCGCCCGACAGAACTACGAGCAGTACTTC. The V call is TRBV3-1, the J call TRBJ2-7, with D maybe TRBD1 (5 bases). Trimming took 5 bases from V and 3 from J, leaving 11 bases between them. The CDR3 is 13 amino acids. In germline, CDR1 is LGHDT, CDR2 YNNKEL (reference sequence).

The chain has TRBV28 and TRBJ1-5, with D possibly being TRBD1 (6 bases). The CDR3 totals 16 residues. Per the germline V gene, CDR1 is MDHEN and CDR2 is SYDVKM. V dropped 8 bases and J dropped 0 bases, with 17 bases sitting between them. The CDR3: CASGRGGLGSNQPQHF. CDR3 sequence (DNA): TGTGCCAGCGGTAGGGGGGGTCTCGGTAGCAATCAGCCCCAGCATTTT.

This sequence joins TRBV6-4 and TRBJ2-7; possibly TRBD1 or TRBD2 for D (5 bases each). The CDR3 covers 15 residues. V was trimmed by 8 bases and J by 3 bases, leaving 20 bases between them. CDR1 and CDR2 (germline): MRHNA, SNTAGT. The CDR3 DNA reads as TGTGCCAGCTCCCCCCGAGGGGTGAATGGCTACGAGCAGTACTTC. Translated: CASSPRGVNGYEQYF.

This clonotype has a single count. This chain joins TRBV5-6 and TRBJ1-5; D is unresolved. This CDR3 has 15 residues. CDR1 and CDR2 (germline): SGHDT, YYEEEE. The V end was cut by 2 bases, the J end by 5 bases, with 14 bases between. Here the CDR3 reads CASSLGGLWDQPQHF. In nucleotides, the CDR3 is TGTGCCAGCAGCTTAGGCGGTCTATGGGATCAGCCCCAGCATTTT.

The J gene is TRBJ2-1, the V gene TRBV6-2 or TRBV6-3; no firm D call. V lost 6 bases, J lost 10 bases, and 10 bases lay in between. The V gene's germline CDR1 is MNHEY and CDR2 SVGEGT. The CDR3 is 11 residues long. The CDR3 reads CASRRTYEQFF. As DNA, the CDR3 is TGTGCCAGCAGGCGAACCTACGAGCAGTTCTTC.

The chain links TRBV18 to TRBJ2-5; D is possibly TRBD1 (6 bases). The V gene's germline CDR1 is KGHSH and CDR2 LQKENI. The CDR3 covers 16 residues. Trimming stripped 5 bases from V and 9 bases from J, with 25 bases between. The CDR3 sequence: CASSTKQNRDISSQYF. CDR3 bases: TGTGCCAGCTCAACAAAACAGAACCGGGACATATCGTCCCAGTACTTC.

This sequence joins TRBV4-3 and TRBJ1-2; TRBD1 matches at 9 bases. In germline, CDR1 is LGHNA, CDR2 YSLEER. The CDR3 runs 15 residues. V was pared by 5 bases and J by 2 bases, with 6 bases of the junction left unmatched. CDR3 DNA: TGCGCCAGCAGCTACTACAGGGGGCCGAACTATGGCTACACCTTC. Translated: CASSYYRGPNYGYTF.

This clonotype was seen at least ten times. The chain uses TRBV4-1 and TRBJ2-3; 12 bases agree with TRBD1. J lost 2 bases, V lost 4 bases, and 7 bases had no gene match. Per germline, CDR1 MGHRA and CDR2 YSYEKL. CDR3 length: 17 amino acids. CDR3 nucleotides: TGCGCCAGCAGCCCTCAGGGGACAGGGGGCATCACAGATACGCAGTATTTT. Translated: CASSPQGTGGITDTQYF.

The chain uses TRBV28 and TRBJ2-5, with D maybe TRBD1 (7 bases). CDR1 is MDHEN and CDR2 is SYDVKM in the germline V gene. Trimming removed 2 bases at V and 2 bases at J, with 21 bases between. The CDR3 has 18 amino acids. Here the CDR3 reads CASSLVSGGQQTQETQYF. As DNA, the CDR3 is TGTGCCAGCAGTTTAGTTTCCGGGGGACAGCAGACTCAAGAGACCCAGTACTTC.

V gene TRBV7-6 combines with J gene TRBJ2-5, with a possible D match to TRBD1 (5 bases). CDR3 length: 13 residues. V lost 1 base and J 13 bases, leaving 16 bases between the germline ends. The germline V gene encodes CDR1 SGHVS and CDR2 FNYEAQ. CDR3 nucleotide sequence: TGTGCCAGCAGCTTAGACACGTGGGGCGAGCGGTACTTC. The encoded protein is CASSLDTWGERYF.

The gene calls are TRBV19 and TRBJ2-1; 10 nucleotides agree with TRBD2. The ends lost 2 bases at V and 4 bases at J; junction bases unmatched: 5. There are 16 residues in the CDR3. Per the germline V gene, CDR1 is LNHDA and CDR2 is SQIVND (reference sequence). The CDR3 region is CASSIRASGGYNEQFF. CDR3 bases: TGTGCCAGTAGTATACGGGCTAGCGGGGGATACAATGAGCAGTTCTTC.

This clonotype was observed a handful of times. This sequence joins TRBV9 and TRBJ2-1; 9 bases fit TRBD1. The CDR3 consists of 14 residues. Germline V gene lookup returns CDR1 SGDLS and CDR2 YYNGEE. V was clipped by 5 bases and J by 6 bases; unmatched bases: 6. The chain's CDR3 is CASRADRGSNEQFF. The CDR3 DNA reads TGTGCCAGCAGAGCTGACAGGGGGTCCAATGAGCAGTTCTTC. Supplemented by reference TRBV9 and TRBJ2-1, the full variable domain reads DSGVTQTPKHLITATGQRVTLRCSPRSGDLSVYWYQQSLDQGLQFLIQYYNGEERAKGNILERFSAQQFPDLHSELNLSSLELGDSALYFCASRADRGSNEQFFGPGTRLTVL.

V is TRBV6-1 and J is TRBJ2-1; D uncertain. This CDR3 has 15 residues. The V gene's germline CDR1 is MNHNS and CDR2 SASEGT. Trimming removed 4 bases from V and 4 bases from J, with 14 bases in between. This CDR3 is CASSGRHDVYNEQFF. As DNA, the CDR3 is TGTGCCAGCAGTGGGCGACACGACGTATACAATGAGCAGTTCTTC.

This clonotype was counted many times. This chain links TRBV29-1 with TRBJ2-7; tentative D call: TRBD1 (5 bases). CDR1 is SQVTM, CDR2 ANQGSEA, per germline. The CDR3 totals 11 residues. V gave up 2 bases and J gave up 4 bases, with 6 bases separating them. The CDR3 sequence: CSVEQGYEQYF. The DNA for the CDR3 is TGCAGCGTTGAACAGGGATACGAGCAGTACTTC.

The J gene is TRBJ2-7, the V gene TRBV20-1; TRBD2 aligns across 7 bases. The CDR3 loop spans 12 amino acids. Germline trimming cut 8 bases from V and 0 bases from J; bases unmatched to any gene: 4. In germline, CDR1 is DFQATT, CDR2 SNEGSKA (reference sequence). CDR3 sequence: CSSAGDSYEQYF. The DNA for the CDR3 is TGCAGTTCCGCGGGGGACTCCTACGAGCAGTACTTC.

This clonotype was observed a few times. The V gene is TRBV5-1, the J gene TRBJ2-3; D perhaps matches TRBD2 (5 bases). Germline V gene sequence: CDR1 SGHRS, CDR2 YFSETQ. The CDR3 totals 13 residues. Trimming shortened V by 0 bases and J by 6 bases, and 8 bases separated the two germline ends. The CDR3 DNA sequence: TGCGCCAGCAGCTTGGGACTAATTGATACGCAGTATTTT. Translating it yields CASSLGLIDTQYF.

The chain employs TRBV4-1 and TRBJ2-5; TRBD2 is a possible D gene (5 bases). Trimming left V 4 bases short and J 4 bases short, with 16 bases between. The CDR3 is 15 amino acids. Germline V gene data show CDR1 as MGHRA and CDR2 as YSYEKL. The CDR3 region has the DNA TGCGCCAGCAGCCCGGGGAGTAAGGACTTAGAGACCCAGTACTTC. Amino acid sequence: CASSPGSKDLETQYF.

The V call is TRBV6-2 or TRBV6-3, the J call TRBJ2-3; D possibly corresponds to TRBD2 (6 bases). Trimming left V 6 bases short and J 6 bases short, with 16 bases between. Per the germline V gene, CDR1 is MNHEY and CDR2 is SVGEGT. The CDR3 extends over 14 amino acids. The CDR3 reads CASRDWGGGDTQYF. DNA of the CDR3: TGTGCCAGCAGGGACTGGGGCGGAGGGGATACGCAGTATTTT.

The table lists this clonotype with a few counts. This chain connects TRBV25-1 to TRBJ2-5; 11 bases map to TRBD1. The J call may be in error: the DNA end matches TRBJ2-7 better. CDR1 and CDR2 (germline): MGHDK, SYGVNS. This CDR3 is 15 amino acids long. CDR3 region: CASSGVGQGASEQYF. In DNA, the CDR3 is TGTGCCAGCAGTGGCGTAGGACAGGGGGCATCCGAGCAGTACTTC.

This clonotype was seen just once. The rearrangement uses TRBV7-9 and TRBJ2-7, with 7 positions matching TRBD2. From germline, CDR1 is SEHNR and CDR2 FQNEAQ (reference sequence). The CDR3 consists of 16 residues. With V trimmed by 5 bases and J by 7 bases, 17 bases remained unmatched. This CDR3 reads CASSPGGDVSYNEQYF. CDR3 DNA: TGTGCCAGCAGCCCTGGGGGGGATGTGTCCTACAATGAGCAGTACTTC.

On this clonotype itself: The junction differs from germline at one of its ends, possibly a read error. The chain carries TRBV7-8 and TRBJ1-1, with D unresolved. Looked up from germline, CDR1 is SGHVS and CDR2 is FQNEAQ. This CDR3 is built from 14 residues. The CDR3 region has the DNA TGTGCCAGCAGCTTTAGGAAGTCGAACACCGAAGCTTTCTTT. Protein: CASSFRKSNTEAFF. Variable domain in full (rest from reference TRBV7-8 and TRBJ1-1): GAGVSQSPRYKVAKRGQDVALRCDPISGHVSLFWYQQALGQGPEFLTYFQNEAQLDKSGLPSDRFFAERPEGSVSTLKIQRTQQEDSAVYLCASSFRKSNTEAFFGQGTRLTVV.

V usage is TRBV6-2 or TRBV6-3 and J usage is TRBJ2-1; TRBD2 aligns across 11 bases. The CDR3 length is 16 residues. Germline V lookup: CDR1 MNHEY, CDR2 SVGEGT. With V trimmed by 2 bases and J by 4 bases, 4 bases remained unmatched. CDR3 in DNA: TGTGCCAGCAGTTACGCCGGACTAGCGGGTTACAATGAGCAGTTCTTC. Translated, it gives CASSYAGLAGYNEQFF.

The chain couples TRBV2 to TRBJ1-1; tentative D call: TRBD1 (6 bases). V lost 8 bases and J 3 bases, leaving 10 bases between the germline ends. CDR1 and CDR2 (germline): SNHLY, FYNNEI. The CDR3 covers 12 residues. In nucleotides, the CDR3 is TGTGCCAGCCAGGGGCAAGACACTGAAGCTTTCTTT. Its translation is CASQGQDTEAFF.

V gene TRBV18 combines with J gene TRBJ2-7; 9 bases fit TRBD1. V was pared by 3 bases and J by 7 bases, with 7 bases of the junction left unmatched. This CDR3 comprises 14 residues. The V gene's germline CDR1 is KGHSH and CDR2 LQKENI. CDR3 DNA: TGTGCCAGCTCACCTGGGACAGGGTCAAATGAGCAGTACTTC. Translating it yields CASSPGTGSNEQYF. Combining the CDR3 with reference TRBV18 and TRBJ2-7 gives the whole variable domain NAGVMQNPRHLVRRRGQEARLRCSPMKGHSHVYWYRQLPEEGLKFMVYLQKENIIDESGMPKERFSAEFPKEGPSILRIQQVVRGDSAAYFCASSPGTGSNEQYFGPGTRLTVT.

The table lists this clonotype with a few counts. The rearrangement links TRBV5-1 to TRBJ1-4; TRBD1 might be the D (6 bases). CDR1 is SGHRS, CDR2 YFSETQ, per germline. CDR3 length: 17 residues. Trimming took off 0 bases at V and 9 bases at J, with 21 bases between the two ends. For the CDR3, the DNA is TGCGCCAGCAGCTTGGATTCGGGGCGGACAGCACAACAAAAACTGTTTTTT. Translating gives CASSLDSGRTAQQKLFF.